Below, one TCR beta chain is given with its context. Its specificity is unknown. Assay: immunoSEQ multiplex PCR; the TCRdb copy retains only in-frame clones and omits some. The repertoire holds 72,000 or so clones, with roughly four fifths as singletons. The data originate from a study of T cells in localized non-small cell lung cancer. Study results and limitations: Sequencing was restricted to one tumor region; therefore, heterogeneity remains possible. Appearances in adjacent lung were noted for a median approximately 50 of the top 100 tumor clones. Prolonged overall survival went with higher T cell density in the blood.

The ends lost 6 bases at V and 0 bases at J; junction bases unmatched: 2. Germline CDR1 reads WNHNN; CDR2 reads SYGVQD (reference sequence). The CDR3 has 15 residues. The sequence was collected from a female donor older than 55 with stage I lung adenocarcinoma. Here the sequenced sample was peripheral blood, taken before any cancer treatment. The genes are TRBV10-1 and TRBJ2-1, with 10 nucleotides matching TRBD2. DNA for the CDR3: TGCGCCAGCAGCAGCGGGGGGGCCTCCTACAATGAGCAGTTCTTC. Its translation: CASSSGGASYNEQFF.